This entry features one T cell receptor beta chain sequence. Antigen specificity is unknown. This sequence may be a read error, since a much larger clone differs from it by one base. Staining for CD45RO/CCR7/CD25/CD127/CD95/CD27 allowed sorting of CD4+ naive, central memory, regulatory and stem cell-like memory cells. Expressed TCRB transcripts were sequenced because the entire RNA isolate underwent reverse transcription. Profiled with immunoSEQ multiplex PCR; TCRdb holds only in-frame clones, not every one. The data contain 150,000 to 180,000 clones, 11% of them singletons. The data are from a study of beta chain features in type 1 diabetes. Overall study results and limits: Researchers reported that naive, central memory and Treg TCRB repertoires appeared more similar in patients than in healthy donors.

From germline, CDR1 is MNHNS and CDR2 SASEGT. The V end was cut by 5 bases, the J end by 0 bases, with 2 bases between. This CDR3 is built from 11 residues. The TCR originated in a young man in good health. Sequenced material: central memory CD4+ T cells from blood. This chain links TRBV6-1 with TRBJ2-7; D remains unclear. CDR3: CASSFSYEQYF. The CDR3 DNA reads TGTGCCAGCAGTTTCTCCTACGAGCAGTACTTC.